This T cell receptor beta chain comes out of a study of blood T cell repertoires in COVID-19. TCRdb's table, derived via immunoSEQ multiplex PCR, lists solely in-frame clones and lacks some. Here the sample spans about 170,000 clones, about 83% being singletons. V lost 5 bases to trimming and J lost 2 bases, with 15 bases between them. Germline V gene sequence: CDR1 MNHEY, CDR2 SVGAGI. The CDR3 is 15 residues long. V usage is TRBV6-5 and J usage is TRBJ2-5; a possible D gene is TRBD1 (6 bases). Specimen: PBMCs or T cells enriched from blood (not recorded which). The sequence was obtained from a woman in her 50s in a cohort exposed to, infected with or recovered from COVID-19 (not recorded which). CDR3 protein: CASSRQVGSQETQYF. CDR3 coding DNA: TGTGCCAGCAGTAGACAGGTCGGATCACAAGAGACCCAGTACTTC.